This section outlines one T cell receptor beta chain sequence together with its context. Its antigen is unknown. Broader study findings: In terms of TCR gene usage, tumor memory CD4+ T cells clustered together with blood and lymph node memory CD4+ cells, as well as with lymph node naive CD4+ cells.

TCRdb ran MiXCR on the 5' RACE reads and lists one entry per CDR3 protein. The sample contains about 53,000 distinct CDR3 sequences, around 25% of which appear only once. The specimen sequenced was tumor-infiltrating naive CD4+ T cells sorted from the breast tumor. Subset: naive CD4+ T cells, CD4+CD45RA+CD25-. This sequence originates from a female donor with breast cancer.

The CDR3 is CASSSRIPTAQYF. CDR3 nucleotides: TGTGCCAGCAGTTCGAGGATTCCAACGGCCCAGTACTTC. The J gene is TRBJ2-5, the V gene TRBV12-3 or TRBV12-4; D is undetermined. The V end was cut by 4 bases, the J end by 9 bases, with 15 bases between. CDR3 length: 13 amino acids.